A selection of T cell receptor beta chains follows, all from one sample in a study of molecular identifiers for immune sequencing clone quantification. TCRdb itself ran the PCR reads through MiXCR, one entry per CDR3 protein. The sample carries about half a million distinct CDR3 sequences, approximately 25% recorded once. Material: naive CD8+ T cells from blood, with Jurkat cell RNA spiked in. These receptors were collected from a human donor in good health. Some libraries in this study had Jurkat cell RNA spiked in. CDR3s include the opening cysteine and the closing phenylalanine or tryptophan. The order of the fields is V gene, D gene, clone size, J gene, CDR3 protein, CDR3 DNA. D genes are given only for firm matches. Clone size is not always given. Where it is, it says once, few, many or a class for expanded clones.

V: TRBV29-1; D: NA; size: few; J: TRBJ2-1; CDR3: CSVAAYEQFF; DNA: TGCAGCGTTGCAGCCTATGAGCAGTTCTTC
V: TRBV13; D: TRBD2; size: few; J: TRBJ2-7; CDR3: CASSLVRGGLHEQYF; DNA: TGTGCCAGCAGCTTAGTGCGGGGGGGCCTCCACGAGCAGTACTTC
V: TRBV7-6; D: NA; size: few; J: TRBJ2-7; CDR3: CASSPGSSYAAYEQYF; DNA: TGTGCCAGCAGCCCCGGCAGCAGCTACGCAGCCTACGAGCAGTACTTC
V: TRBV12-3/TRBV12-4; D: NA; size: NA; J: TRBJ2-6; CDR3: CAKTGRGANVLTF; DNA: TGTGCCAAGACGGGGCGTGGGGCCAACGTCCTGACTTTC
V: TRBV4-3; D: NA; size: NA; J: TRBJ1-4; CDR3: CASSWGNEKLFF; DNA: TGCGCCAGCAGCTGGGGTAATGAAAAACTGTTTTTT
V: TRBV5-6; D: TRBD1; size: once; J: TRBJ1-1; CDR3: CASRIQGSGTEAFF; DNA: TGTGCCAGCAGAATACAGGGGAGTGGCACTGAAGCTTTCTTT
V: TRBV4-1; D: NA; size: NA; J: TRBJ2-7; CDR3: CASSQRTDTHEQYF; DNA: TGCGCCAGCAGCCAACGGACGGATACTCACGAGCAGTACTTC
V: TRBV6-6; D: TRBD2; size: NA; J: TRBJ2-1; CDR3: CASSYRQGLAGVEQFF; DNA: TGTGCCAGCAGTTACCGGCAGGGACTAGCGGGAGTTGAGCAGTTCTTC
V: TRBV7-3; D: NA; size: few; J: TRBJ1-1; CDR3: CASSLGGSGEAFF; DNA: TGTGCCAGCAGCTTAGGAGGCTCGGGAGAAGCTTTCTTT
V: TRBV5-1; D: TRBD1; size: many; J: TRBJ2-7; CDR3: CASSWGTGGYEQYF; DNA: TGTGCCAGCAGCTGGGGGACAGGGGGGTACGAGCAGTACTTC
V: TRBV27; D: NA; size: few; J: TRBJ1-4; CDR3: CASSLVLGPREKLFF; DNA: TGTGCCAGCAGTTTAGTGCTGGGTCCTAGGGAAAAACTGTTTTTT
V: TRBV5-1; D: TRBD1; size: NA; J: TRBJ1-1; CDR3: CASSLGTALTEAFF; DNA: TGCGCCAGCAGCCTAGGGACAGCTCTCACTGAAGCTTTCTTT
V: TRBV5-1; D: NA; size: NA; J: TRBJ1-5; CDR3: CASTRDDYSNQPQHF; DNA: TGCGCCAGCACCAGGGACGATTATAGCAATCAGCCCCAGCATTTT
V: TRBV6-6; D: NA; size: NA; J: TRBJ2-6; CDR3: CASSKDMPSSGAPVLPF; DNA: TGTGCCAGCAGCAAGGACATGCCATCCTCTGGGGCCCCCGTCCTGCCTTTC
V: TRBV13; D: NA; size: NA; J: TRBJ2-5; CDR3: CASNLKGIFQETQYF; DNA: TGTGCTAGCAACTTAAAGGGGATTTTCCAAGAGACCCAGTACTTC
V: TRBV9; D: NA; size: many; J: TRBJ2-5; CDR3: CASSVSPRTYQETQYF; DNA: TGTGCCAGCAGCGTATCCCCCCGGACGTACCAAGAGACCCAGTACTTC
V: TRBV6-5; D: NA; size: many; J: TRBJ1-1; CDR3: CASSPEWGLNTEAFF; DNA: TGTGCCAGCAGCCCTGAATGGGGACTTAACACTGAAGCTTTCTTT
V: TRBV27; D: TRBD1; size: NA; J: TRBJ1-1; CDR3: CASRPTGVNTEAFF; DNA: TGTGCCAGCAGGCCGACAGGGGTAAACACTGAAGCTTTCTTT
V: TRBV4-1; D: NA; size: many; J: TRBJ2-5; CDR3: CASSQEGRSQETQYF; DNA: TGCGCCAGCAGCCAAGAAGGGAGAAGCCAAGAGACCCAGTACTTC
V: TRBV9; D: NA; size: NA; J: TRBJ2-1; CDR3: CASSSSTAPNEQFF; DNA: TGTGCCAGCAGCTCGTCGACAGCCCCCAATGAGCAGTTCTTC
V: TRBV12-5; D: TRBD1; size: many; J: TRBJ2-3; CDR3: CASGSGQGTDTQYF; DNA: TGTGCTAGTGGTTCTGGACAGGGGACAGATACGCAGTATTTT
V: TRBV6-2/TRBV6-3; D: TRBD2; size: NA; J: TRBJ2-4; CDR3: CASSSSRSGGGKNIQYF; DNA: TGTGCCAGCAGTTCAAGTCGTAGCGGGGGAGGCAAAAACATTCAGTACTTC
V: TRBV9; D: TRBD1; size: few; J: TRBJ2-2; CDR3: CASSPRTGMGDTGELFF; DNA: TGTGCCAGCAGCCCCCGGACAGGGATGGGGGACACCGGGGAGCTGTTTTTT
V: TRBV12-3/TRBV12-4; D: TRBD1; size: NA; J: TRBJ1-5; CDR3: CASGSWTGGYQPQHF; DNA: TGTGCCAGCGGTTCCTGGACAGGGGGATATCAGCCCCAGCATTTT
V: TRBV15; D: TRBD1; size: NA; J: TRBJ1-3; CDR3: CATSKIPTGQGSLGGNTIYF; DNA: TGTGCCACCAGCAAGATTCCAACGGGACAGGGGTCTTTGGGTGGAAACACCATATATTTT
V: TRBV24-1; D: NA; size: few; J: TRBJ1-1; CDR3: CATSDLEGTEAFF; DNA: TGTGCCACCAGTGATTTAGAGGGAACTGAAGCTTTCTTT
V: TRBV12-3/TRBV12-4; D: TRBD1; size: NA; J: TRBJ1-2; CDR3: CASQSGTGDYGYTF; DNA: TGTGCCAGCCAATCGGGGACAGGGGACTATGGCTACACCTTC
V: TRBV7-9; D: NA; size: many; J: TRBJ2-7; CDR3: CASSPVTGYEQYF; DNA: TGTGCCAGCAGCCCGGTGACTGGCTACGAGCAGTACTTC
V: TRBV11-2; D: NA; size: NA; J: TRBJ2-5; CDR3: CASSLGVVPYSGETQYF; DNA: TGTGCCAGCAGCTTAGGAGTAGTGCCCTATAGTGGAGAGACCCAGTACTTC
V: TRBV7-2; D: NA; size: many; J: TRBJ1-1; CDR3: CAFSQRGGTEAFF; DNA: TGTGCCTTCTCCCAGCGGGGGGGCACTGAAGCTTTCTTT
V: TRBV13; D: TRBD1; size: NA; J: TRBJ1-1; CDR3: CASSSPGQGSDTEAFF; DNA: TGTGCCAGCAGCTCCCCGGGACAGGGCTCGGACACTGAAGCTTTCTTT
V: TRBV27; D: TRBD1; size: NA; J: TRBJ2-5; CDR3: CASRGQGTRETQYF; DNA: TGTGCCAGCAGGGGACAGGGAACGAGGGAGACCCAGTACTTC
V: TRBV12-3/TRBV12-4; D: NA; size: few; J: TRBJ1-2; CDR3: CASRARDTKGIYGYTF; DNA: TGTGCCAGCAGGGCCCGGGACACCAAGGGAATCTATGGCTACACCTTC
V: TRBV7-8; D: NA; size: many; J: TRBJ1-5; CDR3: CASSSNWYSNQPQHF; DNA: TGTGCCAGCAGCTCAAACTGGTATAGCAATCAGCCCCAGCATTTT
V: TRBV30; D: TRBD1; size: NA; J: TRBJ1-1; CDR3: CAWIITGGTEAFF; DNA: TGTGCCTGGATTATAACAGGGGGGACTGAAGCTTTCTTT
V: TRBV28; D: TRBD1; size: few; J: TRBJ1-5; CDR3: CASSFRGHQPQHF; DNA: TGTGCCAGCAGTTTTAGGGGGCATCAGCCCCAGCATTTT
V: TRBV13; D: NA; size: few; J: TRBJ2-7; CDR3: CASSLTVDRVTGGSFHEQYF; DNA: TGTGCCAGCAGCTTAACTGTCGACAGGGTAACGGGCGGGAGTTTCCACGAGCAGTACTTC
V: TRBV14; D: NA; size: few; J: TRBJ2-7; CDR3: CATYESQVSYEQYF; DNA: TGTGCCACCTATGAAAGTCAGGTCTCCTACGAGCAGTACTTC
V: TRBV6-2/TRBV6-3; D: NA; size: NA; J: TRBJ1-1; CDR3: CASSLVERGNTEAFF; DNA: TGTGCCAGCAGTTTAGTGGAGAGGGGGAACACTGAAGCTTTCTTT
V: TRBV14; D: NA; size: NA; J: TRBJ2-5; CDR3: CARSRPGRAPPSF; DNA: TGTGCCCGCAGCAGGCCCGGGCGGGCGCCCCCGTCCTTC
V: TRBV4-2; D: TRBD2; size: NA; J: TRBJ2-7; CDR3: CASSQPGTSGSSYEQYF; DNA: TGTGCCAGCAGCCAGCCAGGGACTAGCGGGAGCTCCTACGAGCAGTACTTC
V: TRBV30; D: TRBD1; size: many; J: TRBJ1-1; CDR3: CAWTPDRGRFEAFF; DNA: TGTGCCTGGACCCCGGACAGGGGGCGTTTTGAAGCTTTCTTT
V: TRBV15; D: TRBD2; size: few; J: TRBJ2-1; CDR3: CATKRASGRNEQFF; DNA: TGTGCCACGAAACGGGCTAGCGGGAGAAATGAGCAGTTCTTC
V: TRBV19; D: NA; size: few; J: TRBJ2-3; CDR3: CASSSANRDYTQYF; DNA: TGTGCCAGTAGTAGCGCCAACAGGGACTATACGCAGTATTTT
V: TRBV20-1; D: NA; size: NA; J: TRBJ2-5; CDR3: CSARERQTDPLQETQYF; DNA: TGCAGTGCTAGAGAACGACAGACAGACCCTCTACAGGAGACCCAGTACTTC
V: TRBV5-6; D: NA; size: NA; J: TRBJ1-2; CDR3: CASSLANYGYTF; DNA: TGTGCCAGCAGCTTGGCTAACTATGGCTACACCTTC
V: TRBV30; D: NA; size: many; J: TRBJ2-7; CDR3: CAWSVLLGREQYF; DNA: TGTGCCTGGAGTGTATTACTAGGTCGCGAGCAGTACTTC
V: TRBV5-6; D: NA; size: few; J: TRBJ2-7; CDR3: CASSLRGDGGGRNEQYF; DNA: TGTGCCAGCAGCTTAAGGGGGGACGGCGGAGGGAGGAACGAGCAGTACTTC
V: TRBV14; D: NA; size: few; J: TRBJ1-1; CDR3: CASSPLSSSGAFF; DNA: TGTGCCAGCAGCCCCCTCTCGAGTAGCGGAGCTTTCTTT
V: TRBV24-1; D: TRBD1; size: NA; J: TRBJ1-1; CDR3: CATSDGTGLPFF; DNA: TGTGCCACCAGTGACGGGACAGGTCTACCTTTCTTT
V: TRBV7-9; D: NA; size: NA; J: TRBJ2-2; CDR3: CASSISQVGNTGELFF; DNA: TGTGCCAGCAGCATTTCACAGGTTGGGAACACCGGGGAGCTGTTTTTT
V: TRBV20-1; D: NA; size: NA; J: TRBJ2-4; CDR3: CSARGGAPSTQYF; DNA: TGCAGTGCCCGGGGCGGGGCCCCTAGCACTCAGTACTTC
V: TRBV12-5; D: NA; size: few; J: TRBJ1-4; CDR3: CASGLDSGEKLFF; DNA: TGTGCTAGTGGTTTGGATAGCGGGGAAAAACTGTTTTTT
V: TRBV7-9; D: TRBD1; size: many; J: TRBJ1-1; CDR3: CASSSPQGASTEAFF; DNA: TGTGCCAGCAGCTCCCCACAGGGGGCTAGCACTGAAGCTTTCTTT
V: TRBV5-4; D: NA; size: NA; J: TRBJ2-3; CDR3: CASSSGTTPSGDTQYF; DNA: TGTGCCAGCTCCTCCGGGACCACCCCTTCGGGGGATACGCAGTATTTT